Following are 7 T cell receptor beta chains from one sample sequenced in a study of T cells in Graves' hyperthyroidism and ophthalmopathy. RNA transcripts gave rise to amplified TCR beta CDR3 regions. HTBI primers were employed in a first-round RT-PCR of the TCR CDR3. TCRdb passed the multiplex PCR reads through MiXCR, listing each CDR3 protein once. Of roughly 300,000 distinct CDR3 sequences in the sample, 18% are singletons; the top ten hold less than 65%. The material sequenced was blood. The receptors here all came from a woman aged 45 to 65 with Graves' hyperthyroidism.

This chain connects TRBV5-1 to TRBJ2-1; a possible D gene is TRBD2 (5 bases). This CDR3 comprises 14 residues. The germline gives CDR1 SGHRS, CDR2 YFSETQ. V lost 4 bases, J lost 5 bases, and 13 bases lay in between. The CDR3 is CASSTAAPDNEQFF. Here the CDR3 DNA reads TGCGCCAGCAGCACAGCGGCACCGGACAATGAGCAGTTCTTC. Combining the CDR3 with reference TRBV5-1 and TRBJ2-1 gives the whole variable domain KAGVTQTPRYLIKTRGQQVTLSCSPISGHRSVSWYQQTPGQGLQFLFEYFSETQRNKGNFPGRFSGRQFSNSRSEMNVSTLELGDSALYLCASSTAAPDNEQFFGPGTRLTVL.

In this sample, this clonotype turned up once. A much larger clonotype is one base distant, so this may be a read error. CDR3 DNA: TGTGCCATCAGTTACTCGATGCTAGTCCTTGAGACCCAGTACTTC. It specifies CAISYSMLVLETQYF. The chain links TRBV10-3 to TRBJ2-5; D ambiguous. CDR1 and CDR2 from the germline V gene are ENHRY and SYGVKD. This CDR3 has 15 residues. Trimming left V 5 bases short and J 5 bases short, with 18 bases between.

This clonotype was picked up many times. V and J are TRBV12-3 or TRBV12-4 and TRBJ2-1; 9 nucleotides line up with TRBD2. V dropped 8 bases and J dropped 6; count of bases not matched to a gene: 5. The CDR3 has 13 amino acids. The CDR3 coding sequence is TGTGCCAGCCGGGCGGGAGGGGGCAATGAGCAGTTCTTC. It is translated as CASRAGGGNEQFF.

This clonotype was counted a few times. The V gene is TRBV9, the J gene TRBJ2-1, with 9 bases fitting TRBD1. Trimming took 4 bases from V and 6 from J; bases not matched to a gene: 11. The CDR3 has 16 amino acids. Germline lookup yields CDR1 SGDLS and CDR2 YYNGEE. In DNA form, the CDR3 reads TGTGCCAGCAGCCCGAGGAGGGGACAGGGAATCAATGAGCAGTTCTTC. Its translation is CASSPRRGQGINEQFF.

This clonotype was recorded a few times. The chain carries TRBV5-1 and TRBJ2-1; perhaps TRBD2 as D (6 bases). V dropped 2 bases and J dropped 12 bases, with 12 bases sitting between them. This CDR3 comprises 12 residues. Germline CDR1 and CDR2: SGHRS and YFSETQ. The CDR3 DNA is TGCGCCAGCAGCTTCGGGGGTGGAGCGCAGTTCTTC. Translated, it gives CASSFGGGAQFF.

This clonotype was seen many times. V is TRBV5-1 and J is TRBJ1-1; D remains ambiguous. This CDR3 comprises 13 residues. Trimming removed 3 bases at V and 1 base at J, with 7 bases between. Per the germline V gene, CDR1 is SGHRS and CDR2 is YFSETQ. CDR3 DNA: TGCGCCAGCAGCTCGACACAGAACACTGAAGCTTTCTTT. Amino acid sequence: CASSSTQNTEAFF.

The chain carries TRBV10-2 and TRBJ2-3; D not resolved. The CDR3 has 14 residues. V gave up 6 bases and J gave up 6 bases, with 16 bases separating them. The germline gives CDR1 WSHSY, CDR2 SAAADI. The CDR3 is CASRYSSEPDTQYF. As DNA, the CDR3 is TGCGCCAGCAGATACTCTTCTGAGCCGGATACGCAGTATTTT.